A single sample is the source of the 12 T cell receptor beta chains below, sequenced in a study of T cell changes during pregnancy in multiple sclerosis. The assay was immunoSEQ multiplex PCR, and TCRdb's table has in-frame clones only and misses some. The table lists around 38,000 clones, around 90% of them singletons. The sample was CD8+ T cells from peripheral blood mononuclear cells, taken in the third trimester of pregnancy. All receptors come from a female donor with multiple sclerosis, enrolled in a pregnancy study.

The chain couples TRBV27 to TRBJ2-7, with 10 positions matching TRBD2. The ends lost 1 base at V and 5 bases at J; junction bases unmatched: 5. Germline values: CDR1 MNHEY, CDR2 SMNVEV (reference sequence). The CDR3 has 15 amino acids. For the CDR3, the DNA is TGTGCCAGCAGTTTATTTAGCGGGAGGCCCCACGAGCAGTACTTC. This sequence encodes CASSLFSGRPHEQYF.

The CDR3 protein is CASSPRGSPSSGNTIYF. The CDR3 nucleotides read TGTGCCAGCAGCCCCAGGGGCTCACCGAGCTCTGGAAACACCATATATTTT. The chain has TRBV7-9 and TRBJ1-3, with D perhaps matching TRBD1 (6 bases). Deletions cut 5 bases from V and 0 bases from J, with 17 bases between. The length of the CDR3 is 17 residues. Per the germline V gene, CDR1 is SEHNR and CDR2 is FQNEAQ (reference sequence).

The chain couples TRBV5-6 to TRBJ2-7; TRBD1 aligns across 7 bases. V lost 4 bases to trimming and J lost 5 bases; unmatched junction nucleotides: 12. The CDR3 loop spans 15 amino acids. Germline V gene data show CDR1 as SGHDT and CDR2 as YYEEEE. CDR3 in amino acids: CASSGRDRGLHEQYF. CDR3 DNA: TGTGCCAGCAGCGGAAGGGACAGAGGGTTACACGAGCAGTACTTC.

This rearrangement joins TRBV28 to TRBJ2-5; TRBD2 matches at 8 bases. V lost 2 bases to trimming and J lost 5 bases; unmatched junction nucleotides: 10. CDR3 length: 16 residues. Germline V gives CDR1 MDHEN, CDR2 SYDVKM. CDR3 DNA sequence: TGTGCCAGCAGTTTACTCGGACTAGCTGGGTCGGAGACCCAGTACTTC. Its translation is CASSLLGLAGSETQYF. Filled out from reference TRBV28 and TRBJ2-5, the complete variable domain reads DVKVTQSSRYLVKRTGEKVFLECVQDMDHENMFWYRQDPGLGLRLIYFSYDVKMKEKGDIPEGYSVSREKKERFSLILESASTNQTSMYLCASSLLGLAGSETQYFGPGTRLLVL.

V usage is TRBV4-2 and J usage is TRBJ2-2; 11 bases agree with TRBD1. CDR1 LGHNA and CDR2 YNFKEQ come from the germline V gene. The CDR3 has 15 amino acids. The trim removed 4 bases at V and 3 bases at J, leaving 1 base unmatched. CDR3 loop: CASSPGQGDTGELFF. The CDR3 nucleotides read TGTGCCAGCAGCCCGGGACAGGGGGACACCGGGGAGCTGTTTTTT.

The chain is built from TRBV5-1 and TRBJ2-1; TRBD2 agrees at 8 bases. Germline values: CDR1 SGHRS, CDR2 YFSETQ. This CDR3 spans 16 amino acids. The J segment lost 4 bases and the V segment lost 2 bases, leaving 8 bases of the junction unmatched. Here the CDR3 DNA reads TGCGCCAGCAGCTTACCAGCGGGAGAGTTTTACAATGAGCAGTTCTTC. Translating it yields CASSLPAGEFYNEQFF.

The chain joins TRBV5-4 to TRBJ2-7, with 7 bases aligning to TRBD1. Per the germline V gene, CDR1 is SGHNT and CDR2 is YYREEE (reference sequence). The CDR3 is made up of 14 amino acids. The trim removed 2 bases at V and 4 bases at J, leaving 6 bases unmatched. As DNA, the CDR3 is TGTGCCAGCAGCTTAGGGACAGCTTCTTACGAGCAGTACTTC. This codes for CASSLGTASYEQYF. The entire variable domain, with the rest obtained from reference TRBV5-4 and TRBJ2-7, is as follows: ETGVTQSPTHLIKTRGQQVTLRCSSQSGHNTVSWYQQALGQGPQFIFQYYREEENGRGNFPPRFSGLQFPNYSSELNVNALELDDSALYLCASSLGTASYEQYFGPGTRLTVT.

The rearrangement joins TRBV7-3 to TRBJ2-2; possibly TRBD1 for D (6 bases). CDR1 and CDR2 (germline): SGHTA, FQGTGA. The CDR3 consists of 14 residues. Trimming pared 6 bases from V and 4 bases from J, leaving 12 bases between. The CDR3 is CASSRQAGTGELFF. As DNA, the CDR3 is TGTGCCAGCAGTCGACAGGCGGGCACCGGGGAGCTGTTTTTT.

This chain joins TRBV5-8 and TRBJ2-1, with 14 positions matching TRBD2. Germline loops: CDR1 SGHTS, CDR2 YDEGEE. Germline trimming cut 2 bases from V and 7 bases from J; bases unmatched to any gene: 2. The CDR3 contains 15 residues. The CDR3 loop reads CASSFGTSGRNEQFF. The CDR3 bases are TGTGCCAGCAGCTTCGGGACTAGCGGGAGAAATGAGCAGTTCTTC.

The chain couples TRBV14 to TRBJ2-3; D is unresolved. Between the trimmed V and J ends, which lost 6 bases and 1 base, there was a span of 8 bases. The CDR3 consists of 13 residues. Germline assignment: CDR1 SGHDN and CDR2 FVKESK. The CDR3 sequence: CASRPSGTDTQYF. The CDR3 coding sequence is TGTGCCAGCAGACCCAGCGGCACAGATACGCAGTATTTT.

The chain couples TRBV25-1 to TRBJ2-1; 10 bases fit TRBD2. The ends lost 1 base at V and 7 bases at J; junction bases unmatched: 10. The CDR3 covers 17 residues. The V gene's germline CDR1 is MGHDK and CDR2 SYGVNS. The CDR3: CASSESLAGEEWNEQFF. CDR3 DNA: TGTGCCAGCAGTGAATCTCTAGCGGGAGAGGAATGGAATGAGCAGTTCTTC.

The gene calls are TRBV5-1 and TRBJ2-3; 7 bases line up with TRBD2. Germline V gene lookup returns CDR1 SGHRS and CDR2 YFSETQ. This CDR3 region has 17 residues. Losses at the gene ends were 1 base for V and 2 bases for J; bases not matched to a gene: 10. CDR3 DNA sequence: TGCGCCAGCAGCTTGAGGTTTGCGGGAGCATCCACAGATACGCAGTATTTT. This encodes CASSLRFAGASTDTQYF.